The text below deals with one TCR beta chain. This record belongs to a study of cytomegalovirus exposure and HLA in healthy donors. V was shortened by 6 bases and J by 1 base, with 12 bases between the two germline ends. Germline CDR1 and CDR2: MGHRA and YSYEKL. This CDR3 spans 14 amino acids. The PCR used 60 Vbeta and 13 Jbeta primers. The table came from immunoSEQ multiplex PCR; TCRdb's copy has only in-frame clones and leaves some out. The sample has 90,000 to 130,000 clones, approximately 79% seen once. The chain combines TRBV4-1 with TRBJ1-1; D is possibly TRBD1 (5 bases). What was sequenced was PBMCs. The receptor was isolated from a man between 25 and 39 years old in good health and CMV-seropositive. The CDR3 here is CASSSRQRNTEAFF. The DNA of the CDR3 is TGCGCCAGCAGTTCCAGACAGAGGAACACTGAAGCTTTCTTT.